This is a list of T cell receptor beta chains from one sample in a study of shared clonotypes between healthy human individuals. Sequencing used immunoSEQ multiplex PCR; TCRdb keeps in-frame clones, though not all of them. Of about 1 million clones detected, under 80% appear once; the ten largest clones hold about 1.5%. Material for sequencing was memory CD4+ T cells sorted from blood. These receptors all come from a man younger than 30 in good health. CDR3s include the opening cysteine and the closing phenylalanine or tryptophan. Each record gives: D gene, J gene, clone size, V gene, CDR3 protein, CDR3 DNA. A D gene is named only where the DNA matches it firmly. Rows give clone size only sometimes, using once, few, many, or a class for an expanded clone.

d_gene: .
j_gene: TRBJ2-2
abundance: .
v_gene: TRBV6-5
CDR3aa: CASRPGTRNTGELFF
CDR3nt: TGTGCCAGCAGGCCCGGGACTCGGAACACCGGGGAGCTGTTTTTT

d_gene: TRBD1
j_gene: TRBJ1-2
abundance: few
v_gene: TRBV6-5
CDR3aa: CASSYPTGGGYTF
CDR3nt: TGTGCCAGCAGTTACCCGACAGGGGGCGGCTACACCTTC

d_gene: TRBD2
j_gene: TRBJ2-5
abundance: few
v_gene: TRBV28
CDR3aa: CASRGERGGRETQYF
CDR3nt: TGTGCCAGCAGGGGGGAGCGGGGGGGCCGCGAGACCCAGTACTTC

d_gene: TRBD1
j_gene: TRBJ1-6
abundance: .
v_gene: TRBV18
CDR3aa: CASSPRGEDSPLHF
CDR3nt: TGTGCCAGCTCACCCAGGGGGGAGGATTCACCCCTCCACTTT

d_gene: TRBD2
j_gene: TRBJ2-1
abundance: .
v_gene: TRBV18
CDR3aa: CASSPTSGRVEQFF
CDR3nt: TGTGCCAGCTCACCGACTAGCGGGAGGGTTGAGCAGTTCTTC

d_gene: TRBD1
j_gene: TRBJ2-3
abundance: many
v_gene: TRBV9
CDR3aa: CASSVGTGGTLHRSPYF
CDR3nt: TGTGCCAGCAGCGTAGGGACAGGGGGTACTCTTCATAGGTCGCCGTATTTT

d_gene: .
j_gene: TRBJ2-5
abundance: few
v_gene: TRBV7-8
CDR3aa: CASSMRGGGLETQYF
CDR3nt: TGTGCCAGCAGCATGCGAGGGGGAGGTTTGGAGACCCAGTACTTC

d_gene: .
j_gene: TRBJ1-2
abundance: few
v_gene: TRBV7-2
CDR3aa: CASSLWGKLSQGSYGYTF
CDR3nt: TGTGCCAGCAGCTTATGGGGTAAATTATCACAGGGTTCCTATGGCTACACCTTC

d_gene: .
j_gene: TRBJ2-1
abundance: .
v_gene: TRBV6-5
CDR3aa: CASSYSTEQFF
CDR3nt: TGTGCCAGCAGTTACTCTACTGAGCAGTTCTTC

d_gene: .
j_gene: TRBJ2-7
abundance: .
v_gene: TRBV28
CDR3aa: CASASEYEQYF
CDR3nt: TGTGCCAGCGCTTCGGAGTACGAGCAGTACTTC

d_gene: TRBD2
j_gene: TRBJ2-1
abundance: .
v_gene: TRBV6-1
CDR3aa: CASSGGGRANEQFF
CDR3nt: TGTGCCAGCAGTGGGGGCGGGAGGGCCAATGAGCAGTTCTTC

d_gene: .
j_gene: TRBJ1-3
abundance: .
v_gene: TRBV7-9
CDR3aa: CASSLSTGFSGNTIYF
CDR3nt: TGTGCCAGCAGCTTATCGACAGGTTTCTCTGGAAACACCATATATTTT

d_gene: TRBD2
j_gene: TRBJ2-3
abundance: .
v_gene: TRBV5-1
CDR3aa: CASSLAAGGSTDTQYF
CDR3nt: TGCGCCAGCAGCTTGGCAGCGGGGGGTAGCACAGATACGCAGTACTTT

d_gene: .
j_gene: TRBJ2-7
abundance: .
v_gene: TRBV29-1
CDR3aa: CSVGGPSSYEQYF
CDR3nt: TGCAGCGTGGGGGGGCCAAGCTCCTACGAGCAGTACTTC

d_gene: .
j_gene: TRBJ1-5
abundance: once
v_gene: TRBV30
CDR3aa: CAWSVAGNQPQHF
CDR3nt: TGTGCCTGGAGTGTAGCTGGGAATCAGCCCCAGCATTTT

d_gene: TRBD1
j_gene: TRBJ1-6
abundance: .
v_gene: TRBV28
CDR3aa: CASSPGGASYNSPLHF
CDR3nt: TGTGCCAGCAGTCCAGGGGGCGCCTCCTATAATTCACCCCTCCACTTT

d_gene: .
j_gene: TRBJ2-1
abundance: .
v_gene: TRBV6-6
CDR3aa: CASRSGLGTDEQFF
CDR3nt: TGTGCCAGCAGGAGTGGTCTAGGAACGGATGAGCAGTTCTTC

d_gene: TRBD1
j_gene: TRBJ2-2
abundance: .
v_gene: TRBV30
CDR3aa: CAWGQGNVAGELFF
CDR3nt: TGTGCCTGGGGACAGGGTAATGTGGCCGGGGAGCTGTTTTTT

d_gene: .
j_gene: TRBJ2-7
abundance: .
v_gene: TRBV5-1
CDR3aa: CASSLAGETYEQYF
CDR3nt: TGCGCCAGCAGCTTGGCAGGGGAAACCTACGAGCAGTACTTC

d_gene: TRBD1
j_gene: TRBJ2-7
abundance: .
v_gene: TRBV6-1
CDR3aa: CASRGDREYEQYF
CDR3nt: TGTGCCAGCAGGGGGGACAGGGAATACGAGCAGTACTTC

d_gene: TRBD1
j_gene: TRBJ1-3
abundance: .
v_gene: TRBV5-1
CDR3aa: CASSPTGAGNTIYF
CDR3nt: TGCGCCAGCAGCCCCACAGGGGCCGGAAACACCATATATTTT

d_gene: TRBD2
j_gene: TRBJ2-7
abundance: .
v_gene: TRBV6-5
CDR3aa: CASRPTSGTSEQYF
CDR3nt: TGTGCCAGCAGGCCGACTAGCGGGACCTCCGAGCAGTACTTC

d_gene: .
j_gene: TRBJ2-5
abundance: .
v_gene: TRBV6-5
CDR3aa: CASSATQETQYF
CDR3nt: TGTGCCAGCTCCGCGACCCAAGAGACCCAGTACTTC

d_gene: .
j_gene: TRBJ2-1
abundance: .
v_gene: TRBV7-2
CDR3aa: CASSLLNEQFF
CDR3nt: TGTGCCAGCAGCTTACTCAATGAGCAGTTCTTC

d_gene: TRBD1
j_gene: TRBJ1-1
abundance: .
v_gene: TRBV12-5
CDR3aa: CASRPGQGLRSTEAFF
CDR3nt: TGTGCTAGTAGGCCGGGACAGGGGCTTAGAAGCACTGAAGCTTTCTTT

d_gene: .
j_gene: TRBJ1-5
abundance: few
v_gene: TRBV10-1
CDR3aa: CASSAPLGPGQPQHF
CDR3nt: TGCGCCAGCAGTGCCCCCCTGGGCCCAGGGCAGCCCCAGCATTTT

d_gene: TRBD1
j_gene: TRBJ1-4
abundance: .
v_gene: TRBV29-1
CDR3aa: CSAPGGTNEKLFF
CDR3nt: TGCAGCGCTCCAGGGGGAACTAATGAAAAACTGTTTTTT

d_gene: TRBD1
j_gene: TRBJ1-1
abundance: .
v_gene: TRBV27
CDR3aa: CASSLKGTGLSGTEAFF
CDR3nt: TGTGCCAGCAGTTTAAAGGGGACAGGGTTATCGGGCACTGAAGCTTTCTTT

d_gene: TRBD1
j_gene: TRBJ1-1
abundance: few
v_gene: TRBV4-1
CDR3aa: CASSQATGNRMAFF
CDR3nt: TGCGCCAGCAGCCAAGCGACAGGGAATCGAATGGCTTTCTTT

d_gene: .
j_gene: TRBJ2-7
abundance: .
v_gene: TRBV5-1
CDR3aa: CASSPDSTLDEQYF
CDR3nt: TGCGCCAGCAGTCCTGACAGCACCCTGGACGAGCAGTACTTC

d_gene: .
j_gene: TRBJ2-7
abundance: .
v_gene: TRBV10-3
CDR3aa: CAIRLDSTSYEQYF
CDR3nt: TGTGCCATCAGACTGGACAGTACCTCCTACGAGCAGTACTTC

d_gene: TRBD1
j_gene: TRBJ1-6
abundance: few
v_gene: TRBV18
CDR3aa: CASSLQGSGNSPLHF
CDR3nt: TGTGCCAGCTCACTACAGGGGTCCGGGAATTCACCCCTCCACTTT

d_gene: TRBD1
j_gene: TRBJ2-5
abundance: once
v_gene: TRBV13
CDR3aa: CASSPRSGGEETQYF
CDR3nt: TGTGCCAGCAGCCCCCGGTCAGGGGGCGAGGAGACCCAGTACTTC

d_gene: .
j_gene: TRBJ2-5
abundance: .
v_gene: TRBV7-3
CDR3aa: CASSLSPQETQYF
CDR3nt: TGTGCCAGCAGCTTAAGTCCCCAAGAGACCCAGTACTTC

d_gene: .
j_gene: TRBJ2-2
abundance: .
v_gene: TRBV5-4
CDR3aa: CASRQGGTGELFF
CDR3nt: TGTGCCAGCAGGCAGGGGGGCACCGGGGAGCTGTTTTTT

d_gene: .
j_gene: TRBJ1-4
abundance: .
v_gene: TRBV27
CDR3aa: CASSLQGRGEKLFF
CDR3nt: TGTGCCAGCAGTTTACAGGGTCGGGGGGAAAAACTGTTTTTT

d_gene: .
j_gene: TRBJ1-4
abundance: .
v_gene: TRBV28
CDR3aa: CASSAPDSHNEKLFF
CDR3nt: TGTGCCAGCAGTGCCCCGGACAGCCATAATGAAAAACTGTTTTTT

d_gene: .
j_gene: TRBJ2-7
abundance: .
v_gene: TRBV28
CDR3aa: CASSSGPRSSYEQYF
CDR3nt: TGTGCCAGCAGTTCAGGGCCTCGGAGCTCCTACGAGCAGTACTTC

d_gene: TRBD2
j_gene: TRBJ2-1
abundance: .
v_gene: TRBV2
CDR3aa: CASRPGTSGCIEQFF
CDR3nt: TGTGCCAGCAGGCCCGGGACTAGCGGATGCATTGAGCAGTTCTTC